This T cell receptor (beta chain) was identified in a study of blood T cell repertoires in COVID-19. Study-wide context: Sites in the United States, Italy and Spain provided acute and convalescent COVID-19 samples.

The CDR3 sequence is 14 residues long. V was pared by 2 bases and J by 4 bases, with 11 bases between. Germline-derived CDR1 and CDR2 are MDHEN and SYDVKM. Those enrolled in Seattle joined during active infection and were followed longitudinally afterward. The data were produced by immunoSEQ multiplex PCR, yet TCRdb's version contains in-frame clones alone and is incomplete. The sample lists approximately 170,000 clones; roughly nine tenths were seen once. This TCR was sampled from a woman aged 55-69 years with COVID-19, enrolled during active disease. The chain carries TRBV28 and TRBJ1-2; D possibly corresponds to TRBD1 (6 bases). Sequencing was done on a sample of peripheral blood. CDR3 in amino acids: CASSLQGRGYGYTF. In DNA form, the CDR3 reads TGTGCCAGCAGTTTACAGGGGCGCGGCTATGGCTACACCTTC.